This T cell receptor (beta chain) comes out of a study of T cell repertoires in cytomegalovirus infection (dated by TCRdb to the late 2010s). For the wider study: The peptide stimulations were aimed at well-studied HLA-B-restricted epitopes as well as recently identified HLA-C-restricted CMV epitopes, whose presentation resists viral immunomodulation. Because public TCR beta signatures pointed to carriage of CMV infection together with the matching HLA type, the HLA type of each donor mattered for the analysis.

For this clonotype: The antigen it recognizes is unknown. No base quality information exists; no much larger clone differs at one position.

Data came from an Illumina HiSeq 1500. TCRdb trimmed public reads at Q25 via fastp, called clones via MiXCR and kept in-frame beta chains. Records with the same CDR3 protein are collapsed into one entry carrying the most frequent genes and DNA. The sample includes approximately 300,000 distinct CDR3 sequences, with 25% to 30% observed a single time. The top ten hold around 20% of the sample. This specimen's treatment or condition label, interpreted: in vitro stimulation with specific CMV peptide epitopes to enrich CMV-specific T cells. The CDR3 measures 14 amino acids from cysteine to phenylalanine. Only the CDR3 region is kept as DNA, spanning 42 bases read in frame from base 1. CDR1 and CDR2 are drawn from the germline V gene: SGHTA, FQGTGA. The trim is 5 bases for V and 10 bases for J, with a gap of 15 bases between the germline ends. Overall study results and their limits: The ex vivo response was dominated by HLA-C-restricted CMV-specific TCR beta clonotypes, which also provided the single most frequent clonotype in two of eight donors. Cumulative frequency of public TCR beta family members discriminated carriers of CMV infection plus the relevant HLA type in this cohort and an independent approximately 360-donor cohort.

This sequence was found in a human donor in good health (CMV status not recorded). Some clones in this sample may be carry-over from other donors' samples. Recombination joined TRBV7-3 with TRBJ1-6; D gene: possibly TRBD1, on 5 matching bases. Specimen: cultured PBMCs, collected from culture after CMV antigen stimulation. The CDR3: CASSRYGRESPLHF. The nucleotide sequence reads TGTGCCAGCAGCCGTTATGGCAGGGAATCACCCCTCCACTTT.